This T cell receptor (beta chain) was sequenced during a study of cytomegalovirus exposure and HLA in healthy donors. General observations from the study: Reportedly, TCR beta sequences accurately predicted HLA-A and HLA-B alleles in most subjects.

With regard to this clone: What it binds is unknown.

60 Vbeta and 13 Jbeta primers were used in PCR. The method was immunoSEQ multiplex PCR; TCRdb's version includes in-frame clones alone and lacks a portion of them. Of 70,000 to 95,000 clones listed, around 74% are singletons. Trimming stripped 0 bases from V and 0 bases from J, with 6 bases between. The CDR3 contains 15 residues. Germline CDR1 reads MNHEY; CDR2 reads SMNVEV (reference sequence). The sequence derives from a man aged 25 to 40 in good health and CMV-seropositive. Sequencing was performed on PBMCs. The chain has TRBV27 and TRBJ1-5; no clear D gene. The chain's CDR3 is CASSLSRYSNQPQHF. The CDR3 nucleotides read TGTGCCAGCAGTTTATCGCGTTATAGCAATCAGCCCCAGCATTTT.